Shown below are 17 T cell receptor beta chains from a single sample sequenced in a study of regulatory T cells in long-lasting Graves disease (dated by TCRdb to the early 2020s). Library construction relied on multiplex PCR. Instrument used: Illumina HiSeq 4000. CDR3 regions were amplified by Arm-PCR with iRepertoire HTBI primers to construct TCR beta libraries. TCRdb reprocessing: public reads trimmed at Q25 with fastp, clones called with MiXCR, in-frame beta chains kept. CDR3 protein duplicates are merged, each entry listing the most common genes and DNA. The table for this sample lists 450,000 to 700,000 distinct CDR3 sequences; about 14% of them were counted only once. Together, the top ten hold approximately 9.3% of the sample. Read against the paper, the sample's time point label means: newly diagnosed GD, antithyroid drugs for less than 3 months. RNA was extracted from PBMCs in TRIzol for both TCR sequencing and RNA sequencing.

These sequences were also reported in another study, on T cells in Graves' hyperthyroidism and ophthalmopathy.

The starting material was peripheral blood mononuclear cells (PBMCs), obtained at new diagnosis, from a patient treated with antithyroid drugs. The receptors were gathered from a man aged 30 to 45 with Graves disease. Donor details come from another sample of the same person, matched by shared clones.

The V and J genes are TRBV30 and TRBJ2-1; TRBD2 matches 10 bases. The ends lost 4 bases at V and 7 bases at J; junction bases unmatched: 10. The CDR3 covers 15 residues. The germline CDR1 and CDR2 sequences are GTSNPN and SVGIG (reference sequence). The CDR3 region has the DNA TGTGCCTGGACCCTACTAGCGGGATATCGGAATGAGCAGTTCTTC. It yields the protein CAWTLLAGYRNEQFF.

This clonotype was observed many times. This rearrangement joins TRBV19 to TRBJ2-1; 8 bases agree with TRBD2. The length of the CDR3 is 15 residues. The germline CDR1 and CDR2 sequences are LNHDA and SQIVND (reference sequence). After removal of 3 bases from V and 5 bases from J, the junction contained 6 bases not matched to a gene. CDR3 in DNA: TGTGCCAGTAGTATCGTTAGCGGGGCAAACAATGAGCAGTTCTTC. The encoded protein is CASSIVSGANNEQFF.

The chain carries TRBV4-2 and TRBJ2-7; no reliable D call. CDR1 and CDR2 from the germline V gene are LGHNA and YNFKEQ. Trimming cost V 1 base and J 2 bases, with 9 bases left between them. This CDR3 is built from 14 residues. CDR3 protein: CASSQVQTPYEQYF. The CDR3, as DNA: TGTGCCAGCAGCCAAGTTCAGACGCCCTACGAGCAGTACTTC.

This clonotype came up many times. This chain links TRBV2 with TRBJ2-2, with a possible D match to TRBD2 (5 bases). Trimming left V 8 bases short and J 1 base short, with 8 bases between. The germline V gene has CDR1 SNHLY and CDR2 FYNNEI. CDR3 length equals 13 residues. The CDR3 region is CASRGENTGELFF. CDR3 bases: TGTGCCAGCCGGGGAGAGAACACCGGGGAGCTGTTTTTT.

At least ten counts were recorded for this clonotype. The chain combines TRBV19 with TRBJ2-3; D unresolved. The V and J ends lost 8 bases and 3 bases respectively, with 9 bases between them. Germline V gene data show CDR1 as LNHDA and CDR2 as SQIVND (reference sequence). CDR3 size: 12 residues. The CDR3 region has the DNA TGTGCCAGTTTCGAGAAAACAGATACGCAGTATTTT. It encodes CASFEKTDTQYF. The full variable domain, with the rest looked up from reference TRBV19 and TRBJ2-3, is DGGITQSPKYLFRKEGQNVTLSCEQNLNHDAMYWYRQDPGQGLRLIYYSQIVNDFQKGDIAEGYSVSREKKESFPLTVTSAQKNPTAFYLCASFEKTDTQYFGPGTRLTVL.

The table lists this clonotype with many counts. The chain links TRBV10-3 to TRBJ2-1; D may correspond to TRBD1 or TRBD2 (6 bases each). V lost 6 bases and J 8 bases, leaving 17 bases between the germline ends. The germline V gene has CDR1 ENHRY and CDR2 SYGVKD. The CDR3 loop spans 14 amino acids. CDR3 sequence: CAIRSGGGWDEQFF. For the CDR3, the DNA is TGTGCCATCAGGAGCGGAGGGGGTTGGGATGAGCAGTTCTTC.

Note on this clonotype: This may come from a read error, since a much larger clone is one base off. The CDR3, as DNA: TGTGCCAACAGTCTCGGACACCGCAGACATAGCAATCAGCCCCAGCATTTT. Protein: CANSLGHRRHSNQPQHF. The chain employs TRBV6-2 or TRBV6-3 and TRBJ1-5, with a weak D call TRBD1 (5 bases). CDR3 length: 17 amino acids. Germline lookup yields CDR1 MNHEY and CDR2 SVGEGT.

With regard to this clonotype: A much more abundant neighbour one base away suggests this may be a read error. The CDR3 sequence is CAGSQGAGVVSDTQYF. The CDR3 nucleotides are TGTGCCGGCAGCCAAGGAGCGGGAGTGGTGTCAGATACGCAGTATTTT. This chain joins TRBV13 and TRBJ2-3, with TRBD2 matching 8 bases. The CDR3 consists of 16 residues. CDR1 PRHDT and CDR2 FYEKMQ come from the germline V gene (reference sequence). The full variable domain, with the rest looked up from reference TRBV13 and TRBJ2-3, is AAGVIQSPRHLIKEKRETATLKCYPIPRHDTVYWYQQGPGQDPQFLISFYEKMQSDKGSIPDRFSAQQFSDYHSELNMSSLELGDSALYFCAGSQGAGVVSDTQYFGPGTRLTVL.

Ten or more counts support this clonotype. V is TRBV2 and J is TRBJ1-1, with no clear D. V was pared by 8 bases and J by 8 bases, with 21 bases between. From germline, CDR1 is SNHLY and CDR2 FYNNEI. The CDR3 length is 14 residues. CDR3 sequence (DNA): TGTGCCAGCCCTCGCTCGACCGAGGGCTCGGAAGCTTTCTTT. Residues: CASPRSTEGSEAFF.

This clonotype appeared many times. The chain employs TRBV11-1 and TRBJ2-1; the match to TRBD2 covers 10 bases. The CDR3 consists of 16 residues. Per the germline V gene, CDR1 is SGHAT and CDR2 is FQDESV (reference sequence). V shed 5 bases, J shed 4 bases, and the junction held 8 bases outside the gene matches. CDR3 sequence reads: CASSPGLAGVYNEQFF. DNA for the CDR3: TGTGCCAGCAGCCCGGGGCTAGCGGGAGTATACAATGAGCAGTTCTTC. Drawing the rest from reference TRBV11-1 and TRBJ2-1, the complete variable domain is EAEVAQSPRYKITEKSQAVAFWCDPISGHATLYWYRQILGQGPELLVQFQDESVVDDSQLPKDRFSAERLKGVDSTLKIQPAELGDSAMYLCASSPGLAGVYNEQFFGPGTRLTVL.

This sequence joins TRBV7-9 and TRBJ2-1; 9 nucleotides match TRBD1. V was clipped by 5 bases and J by 7 bases; unmatched bases: 9. Germline-derived CDR1 and CDR2 are SEHNR and FQNEAQ (reference sequence). This CDR3 is built from 15 residues. CDR3 sequence reads: CASSRGQGFVNEQFF. CDR3 bases: TGTGCCAGCAGCCGGGGACAGGGTTTCGTAAATGAGCAGTTCTTC.

This clonotype has ten or more counts. The chain links TRBV24-1 to TRBJ1-2; D possibly corresponds to TRBD1 (5 bases). V lost 3 bases, J lost 4 bases, and 14 bases lay in between. The CDR3 is made up of 15 amino acids. Germline V gene sequence: CDR1 KGHDR, CDR2 SFDVKD. The CDR3 nucleotides read TGTGCCACCAGTGATGCCGGGACCGGTTCCTATGGCTACACCTTC. This sequence encodes CATSDAGTGSYGYTF.

The gene calls are TRBV20-1 and TRBJ1-2, with TRBD1 as a possible D gene (6 bases). The CDR3 is 16 residues long. V was trimmed by 0 bases and J by 4 bases, leaving 18 bases between them. The germline CDR1 and CDR2 sequences are DFQATT and SNEGSKA (reference sequence). CDR3 nucleotides: TGCAGTGCTAGAGATCCGGACAGTGCCGATTTCTATGGCTACACCTTC. Translating gives CSARDPDSADFYGYTF.

This clonotype was counted many times. The rearrangement joins TRBV5-1 to TRBJ2-5; D is perhaps TRBD1 (7 bases). The CDR3 is 15 residues long. Trimming removed 2 bases from V and 5 bases from J, with 16 bases in between. Germline V CDR1 and CDR2: SGHRS, YFSETQ. The CDR3, as DNA: TGCGCCAGCAGCTTTTCATCCCCAGGGGGGGAGACCCAGTACTTC. It is translated as CASSFSSPGGETQYF.

This chain uses TRBV5-1 with TRBJ2-3; 8 nucleotides match TRBD2. This CDR3 spans 15 amino acids. The germline CDR1 and CDR2 sequences are SGHRS and YFSETQ. V lost 6 bases and J lost 1; bases outside the gene matches: 7. The DNA for the CDR3 is TGCGCCAGCACCTTCGTAGCGGGGCGCACAGATACGCAGTATTTT. It codes for CASTFVAGRTDTQYF.

This clonotype was picked up a small number of times. The genes are TRBV5-5 and TRBJ2-2; 12 bases map to TRBD2. This CDR3 is built from 15 residues. After removal of 3 bases from V and 3 bases from J, the junction contained 0 bases not matched to a gene. Germline CDR1 and CDR2: SGHKS and YYEKEE (reference sequence). The CDR3 bases are TGTGCCAGCAGCTGGACTAGCGGGGACACCGGGGAGCTGTTTTTT. Translating it yields CASSWTSGDTGELFF.

The table lists this clonotype with many counts. This chain uses TRBV3-1 with TRBJ2-5, with 7 positions matching TRBD1. Germline V lookup: CDR1 LGHDT, CDR2 YNNKEL (reference sequence). The CDR3 length is 15 residues. The J segment lost 4 bases and the V segment lost 4 bases, leaving 9 bases of the junction unmatched. This CDR3 reads CASSLFFEGAETQYF. The CDR3 region has the DNA TGTGCCAGCAGCCTCTTTTTCGAGGGGGCAGAGACCCAGTACTTC.